This T cell receptor (beta chain) was recovered during a study of blood T cell repertoires in COVID-19. Turning to the study itself: The samples span acute and convalescent COVID-19 from the United States, Italy and Spain. PBMCs, B-cell-depleted T cells, or T cells provided the cDNA or gDNA that made up the material.

The CDR3 has 16 residues. Original processing methods: Researchers report that nucleated cell counts were estimated from reference gene primer amplification. Generated by immunoSEQ multiplex PCR, the TCRdb table keeps only in-frame clones and is missing some. V and J calls and clone size are those listed in that table; D and trimming were worked out from the DNA. This sample has some 280,000 clones, with 86% found just once. The sample comprised peripheral blood. This clonotype was sampled from a woman in her twenties or thirties with active or convalescent COVID-19. The chain recombines TRBV21-1 with TRBJ1-2. TRBV21-1 is labeled a pseudogene. This chain's CDR3 is CASSSREIGGPNGYTF. Here the CDR3 DNA reads TGTGCCAGCAGCAGTAGGGAGATTGGCGGACCTAATGGCTACACCTTC.